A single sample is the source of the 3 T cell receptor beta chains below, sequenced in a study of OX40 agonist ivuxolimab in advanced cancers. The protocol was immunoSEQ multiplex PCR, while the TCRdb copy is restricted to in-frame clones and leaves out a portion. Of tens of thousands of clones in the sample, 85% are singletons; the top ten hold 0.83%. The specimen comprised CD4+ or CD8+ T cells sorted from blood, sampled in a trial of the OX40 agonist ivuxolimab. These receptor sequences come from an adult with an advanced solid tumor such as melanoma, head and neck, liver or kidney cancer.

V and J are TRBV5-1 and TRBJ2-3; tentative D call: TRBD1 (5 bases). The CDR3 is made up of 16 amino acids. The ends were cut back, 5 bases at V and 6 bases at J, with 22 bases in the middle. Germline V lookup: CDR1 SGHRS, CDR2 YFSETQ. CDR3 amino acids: CASRQNPQGSADTQYF. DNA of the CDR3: TGCGCCAGCAGGCAAAATCCTCAGGGTTCGGCGGATACGCAGTATTTT.

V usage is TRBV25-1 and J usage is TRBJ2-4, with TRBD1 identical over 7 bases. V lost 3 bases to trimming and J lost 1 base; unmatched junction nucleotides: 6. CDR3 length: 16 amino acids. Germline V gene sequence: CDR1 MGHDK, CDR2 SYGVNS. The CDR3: CASSDTGAFAKNIQYF. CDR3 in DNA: TGTGCCAGCAGTGACACAGGGGCATTTGCCAAAAACATTCAGTACTTC.

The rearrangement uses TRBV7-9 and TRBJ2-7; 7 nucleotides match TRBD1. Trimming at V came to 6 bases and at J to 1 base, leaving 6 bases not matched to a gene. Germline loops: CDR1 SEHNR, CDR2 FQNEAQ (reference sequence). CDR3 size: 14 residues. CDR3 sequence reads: CASSPGGVSYEQYF. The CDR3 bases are TGTGCCAGCAGTCCAGGGGGTGTTTCCTACGAGCAGTACTTC.